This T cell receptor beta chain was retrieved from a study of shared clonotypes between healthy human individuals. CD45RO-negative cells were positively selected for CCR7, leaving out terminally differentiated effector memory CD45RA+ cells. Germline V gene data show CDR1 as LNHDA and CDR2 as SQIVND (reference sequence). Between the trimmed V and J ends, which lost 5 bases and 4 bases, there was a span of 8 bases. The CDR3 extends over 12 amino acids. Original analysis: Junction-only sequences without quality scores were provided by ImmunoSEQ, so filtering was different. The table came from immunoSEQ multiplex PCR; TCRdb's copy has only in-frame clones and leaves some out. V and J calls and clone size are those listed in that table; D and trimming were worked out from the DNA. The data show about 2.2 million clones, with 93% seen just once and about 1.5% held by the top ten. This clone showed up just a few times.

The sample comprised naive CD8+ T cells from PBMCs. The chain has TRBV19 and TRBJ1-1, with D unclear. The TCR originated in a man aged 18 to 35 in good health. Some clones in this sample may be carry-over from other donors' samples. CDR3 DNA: TGTGCCAGTAGTCCTTTCGGCACTGAAGCTTTCTTT. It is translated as CASSPFGTEAFF.